The 5 T cell receptor beta chains below all came from one sample that was sequenced in a study of blood T cell repertoires in COVID-19. The protocol was immunoSEQ multiplex PCR, while the TCRdb copy is restricted to in-frame clones and leaves out a portion. The sample gives roughly 200,000 clones, about nine tenths of which show up once; around 1.5% is in the top ten. The sequenced material came from peripheral blood. Source of these receptors: a man between 18 and 35 years old with active or convalescent COVID-19.

J is TRBJ1-1 and V is TRBV19; D is perhaps TRBD1 (5 bases). The germline V gene has CDR1 LNHDA and CDR2 SQIVND (reference sequence). This CDR3 spans 13 amino acids. V lost 1 base, J lost 5 bases, and 8 bases lay in between. The CDR3 coding sequence is TGTGCCAGTAGTATAGTCAGGGCTACTGAAGCTTTCTTT. Its translation: CASSIVRATEAFF.

The chain recombines TRBV15 with TRBJ2-2; weak D call: TRBD2 (6 bases). The V gene's germline CDR1 is LNHNV and CDR2 YYDKDF (reference sequence). Between the trimmed V and J ends, which lost 5 bases and 9 bases, there was a span of 16 bases. The CDR3 runs to 14 residues. The CDR3 coding sequence is TGTGCCACCAGCTGGGACTTAGCAGACCGGGAGCTGTTTTTT. This gives the protein CATSWDLADRELFF.

The CDR3 loop reads CASSDTWGLQNTEAFF. Here the CDR3 DNA reads TGTGCCAGCAGTGATACGTGGGGACTCCAGAACACTGAAGCTTTCTTT. This chain joins TRBV25-1 and TRBJ1-1, with D possibly matching TRBD1 (5 bases). There are 16 residues in the CDR3. Germline V gene data show CDR1 as MGHDK and CDR2 as SYGVNS. Trimming removed 3 bases from V and 1 base from J, with 15 bases in between.

The rearrangement uses TRBV18 and TRBJ2-3; 7 bases match TRBD1. Germline assignment: CDR1 KGHSH and CDR2 LQKENI. With V trimmed by 2 bases and J by 3 bases, 5 bases remained unmatched. This CDR3 region has 15 residues. Here the CDR3 reads CASSPSGQDTDTQYF. CDR3 bases: TGTGCCAGCTCACCATCAGGACAGGATACAGATACGCAGTATTTT.

The chain is built from TRBV6-5 and TRBJ1-2; 9 bases map to TRBD1. Germline V gene sequence: CDR1 MNHEY, CDR2 SVGAGI. With V trimmed by 5 bases and J by 0 bases, 4 bases remained unmatched. The CDR3 covers 15 residues. Written as DNA, the CDR3 is TGTGCCAGCAGTCCGGGACAGGGAGCTAACTATGGCTACACCTTC. Amino acids: CASSPGQGANYGYTF.